The rows below give T cell receptor beta chains drawn from one sample of a study of spatial heterogeneity in lung cancer. TCRdb recomputed calls from the 5' RACE reads with MiXCR, one row per CDR3 protein. The table shows thousands of distinct CDR3 sequences, with 3% occurring only once. The sequencing used lung tumor tissue, collected at surgery. These receptors all stem from a female donor with early-stage non-small cell lung cancer. The CDR3 runs from the conserved cysteine through the conserved F or W.

TRBJ2-7,TRBV21-1,CASSKAESSYEQYF
TRBJ2-5,TRBV28,CASSPRRRETQYF
TRBJ1-1,TRBV9,CASSVVRAGEAFF
TRBJ2-3,TRBV20-1,CSASTVAVEDTQYF
TRBJ2-7,TRBV23-1,CASSQSRDRASGPYEQYF
TRBJ2-1,TRBV4-1,CASSPPPGQLRGYNEQFF
TRBJ1-5,TRBV28,CASREDRGGNQPQHF
TRBJ2-1,TRBV12-3/TRBV12-4,CASSPRGGGYNEQFF
TRBJ2-1,TRBV12-3/TRBV12-4,CASGTGTPNNEQFF
TRBJ2-2,TRBV12-3/TRBV12-4,CASSVGTAGGELFF
TRBJ2-6,TRBV19,CASRAGTGTGANVLTF
TRBJ1-5,TRBV25-1,CARVGGFWPQHF
TRBJ2-2,TRBV29-1,CSVASGGSGELFF
TRBJ2-3,TRBV29-1,CSVFDRVSGDTQYF
TRBJ2-7,TRBV5-1,CASSPVLGGRDEQYF